The clone carrying this T cell receptor (beta chain) has a handful of counts. Its antigen remains unknown. CD4+ naive, central memory, regulatory and stem cell-like memory subsets were isolated by sorting on CD45RO/CCR7/CD25/CD127/CD95/CD27. Germline CDR1 reads MDHEN; CDR2 reads SYDVKM. This CDR3 contains 16 residues. Trimming cost V 3 bases and J 0 bases; bases outside gene matches: 7. The data are from a study of beta chain features in type 1 diabetes. General observations from the study: TCRB repertoires of naive, central memory and Treg cells appeared more similar among patients than among healthy donors.

Expressed TCRB transcripts were sequenced after all isolated RNA was converted to cDNA. Data came from immunoSEQ multiplex PCR; TCRdb stores just in-frame clones and leaves some out. Among around 400,000 clones listed, 10% to 15% were seen once. This receptor was obtained from a young man in good health. The sequenced sample was naive CD4+ T cells from blood. The rearrangement links TRBV28 to TRBJ2-5, with 7 bases that match TRBD1. The CDR3 is CASSLLSGQNQETQYF. DNA of the CDR3: TGTGCCAGCAGTTTGCTATCGGGACAGAACCAAGAGACCCAGTACTTC.